This is a list of T cell receptor beta chains from one sample in a study of graft-versus-host responses after intestinal transplantation. Only in-frame clones appear in the TCRdb table, and some are missing; sequencing was by immunoSEQ multiplex PCR. The sample has tens of thousands of clones, roughly 93% seen once. The source material was PBMCs, sampled about 120 weeks after a first intestinal transplant, on the day of a second. These receptors were taken from a human patient who received an intestinal transplant, so some T cells may come from the graft donor. Both conserved end residues are part of each CDR3. A D gene is named only where the DNA matches it firmly. Part of the rows lack a size; the others show once, few, many or a class for expanded clones.

clone size: NA; D gene: NA; CDR3 length: 13; V gene: TRBV5-6; J gene: TRBJ2-7; CDR3 protein: CASSLDGAYEQYF; CDR3 DNA: TGTGCCAGCAGCTTGGACGGAGCCTACGAGCAGTACTTC
clone size: NA; D gene: NA; CDR3 length: 13; V gene: TRBV5-1; J gene: TRBJ2-7; CDR3 protein: CASSPGGPGEQYF; CDR3 DNA: TGCGCCAGCAGCCCCGGGGGCCCTGGCGAGCAGTACTTC
clone size: few; D gene: TRBD2; CDR3 length: 15; V gene: TRBV6-6; J gene: TRBJ2-1; CDR3 protein: CASRDGAGGYNEQFF; CDR3 DNA: TGTGCCAGCCGAGACGGGGCGGGAGGGTACAATGAGCAGTTCTTC
clone size: NA; D gene: NA; CDR3 length: 15; V gene: TRBV2; J gene: TRBJ2-1; CDR3 protein: CASKSSRDHYNEQFF; CDR3 DNA: TGTGCCAGCAAGAGCTCCCGGGACCATTACAATGAGCAGTTCTTC
clone size: NA; D gene: NA; CDR3 length: 13; V gene: TRBV5-1; J gene: TRBJ2-1; CDR3 protein: CASSSTVYNEQFF; CDR3 DNA: TGCGCCAGCAGTTCGACAGTATACAATGAGCAGTTCTTC
clone size: NA; D gene: TRBD2; CDR3 length: 17; V gene: TRBV9; J gene: TRBJ2-2; CDR3 protein: CASSVVLAGRETGELFF; CDR3 DNA: TGTGCCAGCAGCGTAGTCCTAGCGGGACGGGAGACCGGGGAGCTGTTTTTT
clone size: NA; D gene: TRBD1; CDR3 length: 17; V gene: TRBV29-1; J gene: TRBJ1-1; CDR3 protein: CSVVTGGNYFMNTEAFF; CDR3 DNA: TGCAGCGTAGTCACAGGGGGCAATTATTTCATGAACACTGAAGCTTTCTTT
clone size: NA; D gene: TRBD1; CDR3 length: 15; V gene: TRBV7-9; J gene: TRBJ1-3; CDR3 protein: CASSSTGGTGNTIYF; CDR3 DNA: TGTGCCAGCAGCTCAACAGGGGGCACTGGAAACACCATATATTTT
clone size: NA; D gene: TRBD1; CDR3 length: 16; V gene: TRBV7-9; J gene: TRBJ2-2; CDR3 protein: CASRYGQGAFTGELFF; CDR3 DNA: TGTGCCAGCAGATACGGACAGGGGGCGTTCACCGGGGAGCTGTTTTTT
clone size: NA; D gene: NA; CDR3 length: 12; V gene: TRBV29-1; J gene: TRBJ1-2; CDR3 protein: CSVELLLGGYTF; CDR3 DNA: TGCAGCGTTGAACTGCTGTTGGGCGGCTACACCTTC
clone size: NA; D gene: NA; CDR3 length: 14; V gene: TRBV27; J gene: TRBJ1-4; CDR3 protein: CASSLDGTNEKLFF; CDR3 DNA: TGTGCCAGCAGTTTGGATGGAACTAATGAAAAACTGTTTTTT
clone size: NA; D gene: NA; CDR3 length: 13; V gene: TRBV10-3; J gene: TRBJ1-1; CDR3 protein: CAISEVANTEAFF; CDR3 DNA: TGTGCCATCAGTGAAGTGGCGAACACTGAAGCTTTCTTT